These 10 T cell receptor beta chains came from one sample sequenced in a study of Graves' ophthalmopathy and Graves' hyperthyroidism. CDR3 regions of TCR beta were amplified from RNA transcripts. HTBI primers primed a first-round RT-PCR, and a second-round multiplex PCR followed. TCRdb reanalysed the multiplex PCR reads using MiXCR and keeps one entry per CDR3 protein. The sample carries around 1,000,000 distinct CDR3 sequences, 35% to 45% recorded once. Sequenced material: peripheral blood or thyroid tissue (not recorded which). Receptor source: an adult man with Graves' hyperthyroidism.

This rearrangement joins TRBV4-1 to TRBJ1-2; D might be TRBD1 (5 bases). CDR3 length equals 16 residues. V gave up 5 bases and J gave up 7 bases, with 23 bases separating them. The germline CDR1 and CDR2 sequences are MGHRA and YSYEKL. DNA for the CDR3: TGCGCCAGCAGCGAGATGAGGTTGATAGGGACTTCTGGCTACACCTTC. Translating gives CASSEMRLIGTSGYTF.

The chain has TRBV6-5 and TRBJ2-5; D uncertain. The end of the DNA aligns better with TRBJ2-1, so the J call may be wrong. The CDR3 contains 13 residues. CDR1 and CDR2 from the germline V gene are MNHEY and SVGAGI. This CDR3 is CASTWTLFGEQFF. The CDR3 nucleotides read TGTGCCAGCACCTGGACCCTCTTTGGTGAGCAGTTCTTC.

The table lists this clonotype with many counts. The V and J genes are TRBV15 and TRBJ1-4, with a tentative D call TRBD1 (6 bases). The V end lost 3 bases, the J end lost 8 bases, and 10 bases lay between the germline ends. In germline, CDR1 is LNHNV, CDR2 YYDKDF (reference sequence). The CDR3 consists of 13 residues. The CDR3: CATSSQGREKLFF. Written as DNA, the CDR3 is TGTGCCACCAGCAGCCAGGGGCGCGAAAAACTGTTTTTT.

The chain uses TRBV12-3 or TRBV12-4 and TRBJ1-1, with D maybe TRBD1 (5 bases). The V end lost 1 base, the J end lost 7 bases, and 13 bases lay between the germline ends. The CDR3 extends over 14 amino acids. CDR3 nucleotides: TGTGCCAGCAGTTTAGGTGCAGGGAAAGGTGAAGCTTTCTTT. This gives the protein CASSLGAGKGEAFF.

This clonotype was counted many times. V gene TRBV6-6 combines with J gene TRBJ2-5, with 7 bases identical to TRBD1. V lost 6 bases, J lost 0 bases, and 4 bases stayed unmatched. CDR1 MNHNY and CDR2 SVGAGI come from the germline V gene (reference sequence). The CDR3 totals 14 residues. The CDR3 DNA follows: TGTGCCAGCAGCGACAGGGTGCACCAAGAGACCCAGTACTTC. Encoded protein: CASSDRVHQETQYF.

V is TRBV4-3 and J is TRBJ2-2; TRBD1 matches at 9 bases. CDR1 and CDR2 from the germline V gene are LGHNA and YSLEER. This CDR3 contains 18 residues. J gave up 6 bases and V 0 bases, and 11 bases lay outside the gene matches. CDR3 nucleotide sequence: TGCGCCAGCAGCCAAGAAGTATCTTCGGGACAGGGTCCCGGGGAGCTGTTTTTT. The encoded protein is CASSQEVSSGQGPGELFF.

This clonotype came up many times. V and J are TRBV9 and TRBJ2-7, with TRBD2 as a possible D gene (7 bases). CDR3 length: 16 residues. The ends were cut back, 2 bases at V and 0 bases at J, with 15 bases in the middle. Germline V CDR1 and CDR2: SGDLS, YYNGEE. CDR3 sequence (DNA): TGTGCCAGCAGCGTCAGCGGGACACCGTTCTCCTACGAGCAGTACTTC. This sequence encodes CASSVSGTPFSYEQYF.

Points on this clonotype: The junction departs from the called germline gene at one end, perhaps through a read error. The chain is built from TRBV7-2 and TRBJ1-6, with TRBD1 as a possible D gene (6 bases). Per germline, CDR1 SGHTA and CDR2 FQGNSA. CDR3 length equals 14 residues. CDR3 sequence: CASSFQGSNSPFHF. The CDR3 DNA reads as TGTGCCAGCAGCTTTCAGGGGTCTAATTCACCCTTCCACTTT.

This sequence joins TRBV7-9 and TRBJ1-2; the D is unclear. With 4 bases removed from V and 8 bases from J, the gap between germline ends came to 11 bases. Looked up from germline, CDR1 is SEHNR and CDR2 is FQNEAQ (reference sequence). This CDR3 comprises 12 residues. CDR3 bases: TGTGCCAGCAGCTACGGGAGAGGAGGCTACACCTTC. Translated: CASSYGRGGYTF.

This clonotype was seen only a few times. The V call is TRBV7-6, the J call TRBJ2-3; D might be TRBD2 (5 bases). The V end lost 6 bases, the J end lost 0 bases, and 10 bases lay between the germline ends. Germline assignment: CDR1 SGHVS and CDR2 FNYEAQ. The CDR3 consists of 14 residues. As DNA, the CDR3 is TGTGCCAGCAGTGAGGGAGTTAGCACAGATACGCAGTATTTT. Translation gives CASSEGVSTDTQYF.